Sequencing of this TCR beta chain was carried out in a study of T cells in localized non-small cell lung cancer (dated by TCRdb to 2020 to 2021). About the study as a whole: The study examined T cell repertoires in 200 to 300 patients with early-stage NSCLC and compared tumors with uninvolved tumor-adjacent lungs. The cohort consisted of roughly 240 treatment-naive NSCLC patients whose localized lung tumors had been resected. The mean age of the NSCLC patients was under 70 years, with 130 or so men and around 110 women.

The immunoSEQ Assay was used to sequence TCR beta CDR3 regions from DNA. The authors' pipeline ran thus. To compute T cell density, TCR beta template counts were normalized to usable DNA, which was estimated by amplifying housekeeping genes. The preseqR package was used to estimate richness by extrapolating to 400,000 templates for PBMC samples and to 120,000 templates for tissue samples. Clonality was taken to be one minus Pielou's evenness. Tissue-enriched TCRs were identified by differential abundance testing using productive amino-acid clonotypes, minimum total count 5 and alpha 0.1. The Jaccard Index and the Morisita Overlap Index were used to quantify repertoire overlap between compartments. GLIPH clustered TCR beta CDR3s with public tetramer-defined viral CDR3s; viral motifs required at least three viral sequences plus V-gene enrichment. TCRdb mirrors the immuneACCESS table, restricted to in-frame sequences. Some clones are absent from its copies; in checked studies, under half trace to an unresolved V gene, and the reason for the others is unknown. V and J calls and clone size are given by that table; D and trimming were obtained from the DNA. In all, the sample holds tens of thousands of clones, and around 85% of those were seen once. About 9.6% of the sample comes from the top ten.

This clone was recorded a few times. Its antigen is not yet known. No clone much larger than this one lies a single base away; base qualities are absent. According to the germline V gene, CDR1 reads SGHRS and CDR2 reads YFSETQ. The CDR3 covers 18 residues, taking in both the cysteine and the phenylalanine. The entry retains the CDR3 DNA only, 54 bases that are in frame from base 1. The V and J ends are trimmed by 5 bases and 0 bases, leaving 20 bases between them. At diagnosis, peripheral blood, uninvolved tumor-adjacent lung and tumor were collected and were preserved as a mix of fresh-frozen and FFPE material. Blood samples were analyzed as peripheral blood mononuclear cells for TCR repertoire profiling. Paper-wide results and their limitations: Because the study design was exploratory, TCR variables were selected using unadjusted p-values without false-discovery rate correction. Multi-region tumor sequencing was not performed, so intratumor heterogeneity could not be excluded. A median of approximately 50 of the top 100 tumor clones turned up in the paired uninvolved adjacent lung, and fewer than 35 of those clones also ranked among the top 100 of that same adjacent lung. Uninvolved tumor-adjacent lung showed the highest T cell clonality, higher than tumor, which suggests more focused antigenic responses in the uninvolved tumor-adjacent lung. Longer overall survival was associated with higher blood T cell density, whereas shorter survival was associated with higher adjacent-lung clonality.

The receptor chain draws on TRBV5-1 and TRBJ2-2; TRBD1 could be the D gene, as 5 bases match. The input for sequencing was peripheral blood, taken before any cancer treatment. This TCR was recovered from a man aged 40 to 70 with stage III squamous cell lung carcinoma. In nucleotides, the sequence is TGCGCCAGCAGACCCGAGACAGCCGCGATGTCGAACACCGGGGAGCTGTTTTTT. Its translation reads: CASRPETAAMSNTGELFF.